These 27 T cell receptor beta chains were sequenced from one sample in a study of response to subunit inactivated influenza vaccine. TCRdb re-derived calls from the RT-PCR reads in MiXCR, one entry per CDR3 protein. The sample consists of roughly 760,000 distinct CDR3 sequences, about 20% of them appearing once. The sequences come from PBMCs from blood, collected more than 4 days after vaccination. The receptor source for this set is a man aged 45-65 years who received an inactivated influenza vaccine.

This clonotype was found a few times. The chain has TRBV2 and TRBJ2-7, with 10 bases that match TRBD1. Germline V gives CDR1 SNHLY, CDR2 FYNNEI. Germline trimming cut 8 bases from V and 0 bases from J; bases unmatched to any gene: 10. The CDR3 has 16 residues. The DNA for the CDR3 is TGTGCCAGCGAGGGGACAGGGGAAAGGAGCTCCTACGAGCAGTACTTC. Residues: CASEGTGERSSYEQYF.

There are a few counts of this clonotype. V usage is TRBV4-3 and J usage is TRBJ2-5, with TRBD1 identical over 10 bases. From germline, CDR1 is LGHNA and CDR2 YSLEER. The ends lost 0 bases at V and 6 bases at J; junction bases unmatched: 4. The CDR3 is 15 residues long. Here the CDR3 reads CASSQETGGTKTQYF. CDR3 coding DNA: TGCGCCAGCAGCCAAGAGACAGGGGGCACGAAGACCCAGTACTTC.

Remarks on this clonotype: A read error may explain this, as a much larger clone is one base away. The chain is built from TRBV7-2 and TRBJ1-5; TRBD1 is a possible D gene (6 bases). The CDR3 spans 14 residues. Looked up from germline, CDR1 is SGHTA and CDR2 is FQGNSA. The V end was cut by 5 bases, the J end by 7 bases, with 15 bases between. CDR3: CTSSPHQQGQPQHF. As DNA, the CDR3 is TGTACCAGCAGCCCACACCAACAGGGACAGCCCCAGCATTTT.

The chain is built from TRBV20-1 and TRBJ2-3, with 11 bases fitting TRBD2. The CDR3 spans 15 residues. The germline V gene has CDR1 DFQATT and CDR2 SNEGSKA (reference sequence). V lost 3 bases to trimming and J lost 3 bases; unmatched junction nucleotides: 5. Here the CDR3 DNA reads TGCAGTGCTAGTCTAGCGGGGGGAGAAACAGATACGCAGTATTTT. Encoded protein: CSASLAGGETDTQYF.

There are a few counts of this clonotype. The genes are TRBV20-1 and TRBJ1-2; D is perhaps TRBD1 (5 bases). The V gene lost 6 bases and the J gene lost 6 bases, with 17 bases spanning the gap. Germline-derived CDR1 and CDR2 are DFQATT and SNEGSKA (reference sequence). This CDR3 comprises 13 residues. The CDR3 nucleotides are TGCAGTGCCAACTACGTGACAGAGAATGGCTACACCTTC. Protein: CSANYVTENGYTF.

This clonotype was detected a few times. J is TRBJ1-2 and V is TRBV27; 8 bases fit TRBD1. The V gene end was trimmed by 5 bases and the J gene end by 0 bases; junction bases not matched to a gene: 2. The CDR3 sequence is 14 residues long. Looked up from germline, CDR1 is MNHEY and CDR2 is SMNVEV (reference sequence). The CDR3 sequence is CASSEQGANYGYTF. CDR3 DNA: TGTGCCAGCAGTGAACAGGGGGCTAACTATGGCTACACCTTC.

Concerning this clonotype: The CDR3 does not close with the conserved phenylalanine or tryptophan, likely indicating a read error. This chain connects TRBV7-9 to TRBJ2-3, with D perhaps being TRBD1 or TRBD2 (5 bases each). CDR3 length: 14 amino acids. With 3 bases removed from V and 5 bases from J, the gap between germline ends came to 12 bases. Germline V gives CDR1 SEHNR, CDR2 FQNEAQ (reference sequence). The CDR3 nucleotides are TGTGCCAGCAGCTTTACCAGGGACCGAGATACGCAGTATTTA. The encoded protein is CASSFTRDRDTQYL.

This clonotype was found a few times. The chain links TRBV6-2 or TRBV6-3 to TRBJ2-5, with 9 bases that match TRBD2. V shed 0 bases and J 3 bases; nucleotides not matched to a gene: 5. The germline V gene has CDR1 MNHEY and CDR2 SVGEGT. This CDR3 is built from 16 residues. The CDR3 nucleotides are TGTGCCAGCAGTTACTCTAAGCGGGAGGTCAAAGAGACCCAGTACTTC. Its translation: CASSYSKREVKETQYF.

The CDR3 region has the DNA TGTGCCAGCAGTCCCCATCTTTGGACAGGGGCTTCCTACGAGCAGTACTTC. Translation: CASSPHLWTGASYEQYF. This chain joins TRBV28 and TRBJ2-7, with 9 bases identical to TRBD1. Looked up from germline, CDR1 is MDHEN and CDR2 is SYDVKM. The trim removed 5 bases at V and 1 base at J, leaving 12 bases unmatched. CDR3 length equals 17 residues.

This clonotype has just a few counts. This chain connects TRBV12-3 or TRBV12-4 to TRBJ1-3; TRBD1 is a possible D gene (5 bases). V was pared by 5 bases and J by 0 bases, with 11 bases between. The CDR3 loop spans 15 amino acids. The CDR3 region has the DNA TGTGCCAGCAGTGAAGGACATCTCTCTGGAAACACCATATATTTT. Translated, it gives CASSEGHLSGNTIYF.

Ten or more counts support this clonotype. The CDR3: CASSSWGGNTIYF. CDR3 coding DNA: TGTGCCAGCAGTTCGTGGGGAGGAAACACCATATATTTT. The rearrangement uses TRBV12-3 or TRBV12-4 and TRBJ1-3; D remains ambiguous. The CDR3 contains 13 residues. V lost 4 bases, J lost 4 bases, and 8 bases lay in between.

The chain joins TRBV5-1 to TRBJ2-3; TRBD2 matches 8 bases. The CDR3 loop spans 14 amino acids. The V segment lost 9 bases and the J segment 1 base; nucleotides outside the gene matches: 7. Germline loops: CDR1 SGHRS, CDR2 YFSETQ. The CDR3 DNA follows: TGCGCCACCACTCCAGCGGGGGGCACAGATACGCAGTATTTT. Its translation: CATTPAGGTDTQYF.

There are a few counts of this clonotype. This chain joins TRBV7-6 and TRBJ1-6; 8 bases are a match to TRBD1. V lost 1 base, J lost 10 bases, and 12 bases stayed unmatched. This CDR3 comprises 17 residues. From germline, CDR1 is SGHVS and CDR2 FNYEAQ. The CDR3 sequence is CASSLVGIGQGRSPLHF. CDR3 nucleotide sequence: TGTGCCAGCAGCTTAGTTGGGATTGGACAGGGTCGCTCACCCCTCCACTTT.

Comment on this clonotype: The junction departs from germline at one end; a sequencing error may be responsible. The rearrangement joins TRBV7-2 to TRBJ2-1; D gene unclear. In germline, CDR1 is SGHTA, CDR2 FQGNSA. This CDR3 region has 14 residues. The CDR3 sequence is CASSLDGSVNEQLF. In DNA form, the CDR3 reads TGTGCCAGCAGCTTAGATGGCAGTGTGAATGAGCAGCTCTTC. Together with reference TRBV7-2 and TRBJ2-1, the CDR3 gives the full variable domain: GAGVSQSPSNKVTEKGKDVELRCDPISGHTALYWYRQSLGQGLEFLIYFQGNSAPDKSGLPSDRFSAERTGGSVSTLTIQRTQQEDSAVYLCASSLDGSVNEQLFGPGTRLTVL.

The rearrangement joins TRBV5-1 to TRBJ2-2, with a tentative D call TRBD2 (6 bases). With 3 bases removed from V and 0 bases from J, the gap between germline ends came to 12 bases. This CDR3 contains 16 residues. The V gene's germline CDR1 is SGHRS and CDR2 YFSETQ. Here the CDR3 reads CASSSGPGANTGELFF. The CDR3 coding sequence is TGCGCCAGCAGCTCGGGTCCGGGAGCGAACACCGGGGAGCTGTTTTTT.

Only a few counts were recorded for this clonotype. The V call is TRBV5-6, the J call TRBJ2-3, with D possibly called TRBD1 or TRBD2 (5 bases each). Trimming shortened V by 1 base and J by 0 bases, and 15 bases separated the two germline ends. Germline-derived CDR1 and CDR2 are SGHDT and YYEEEE. CDR3 length equals 17 residues. CDR3 coding DNA: TGTGCCAGCAGCTTGATCCGGGGCGGGCCGAGCACAGATACGCAGTATTTT. Translation: CASSLIRGGPSTDTQYF.

This clonotype was seen repeatedly, ten times or more. The chain couples TRBV7-9 to TRBJ2-1; 11 bases agree with TRBD2. In germline, CDR1 is SEHNR, CDR2 FQNEAQ (reference sequence). This CDR3 is built from 16 residues. V gave up 4 bases and J gave up 4 bases; unmatched junction bases: 6. For the CDR3, the DNA is TGTGCCAGCAGCTACGGGACTAGCGGTGTATACAATGAGCAGTTCTTC. This encodes CASSYGTSGVYNEQFF.

This clonotype was seen repeatedly, ten times or more. V gene TRBV12-3 or TRBV12-4 combines with J gene TRBJ2-7; 10 bases are a match to TRBD2. CDR3 length equals 17 residues. The J segment lost 5 bases and the V segment lost 6 bases, leaving 16 bases of the junction unmatched. The CDR3 coding sequence is TGTGCCAGCAGCCCTCGTCTAGCGGGAGTTTCTCGACACGAGCAGTACTTC. It translates to CASSPRLAGVSRHEQYF.

This chain joins TRBV29-1 and TRBJ2-5, with D perhaps TRBD2 (5 bases). The CDR3 loop spans 14 amino acids. Trimming took off 8 bases at V and 7 bases at J, with 23 bases between the two ends. Germline CDR1 and CDR2: SQVTM and ANQGSEA. The CDR3, as DNA: TGCAGCACTCGAACCGTTACCCTCGAGGGGACCCAGTACTTC. Residues: CSTRTVTLEGTQYF.

The CDR3: CASTPAGYGYTF. CDR3 bases: TGTGCCAGCACCCCGGCAGGGTATGGCTACACCTTC. The chain links TRBV12-3 or TRBV12-4 to TRBJ1-2; a weak D match, TRBD1 (5 bases). This CDR3 region has 12 residues. V lost 7 bases, J lost 5 bases, and 11 bases lay in between.

V gene TRBV18 combines with J gene TRBJ1-2; TRBD1 matches at 7 bases. Per the germline V gene, CDR1 is KGHSH and CDR2 is LQKENI. This CDR3 has 15 amino acids. V gave up 1 base and J gave up 4 bases; unmatched junction bases: 6. CDR3 amino acids: CASSPQGAERYGYTF. In nucleotides, the CDR3 is TGTGCCAGCTCACCACAGGGGGCAGAGCGCTATGGCTACACCTTC.

The chain has TRBV28 and TRBJ2-7; 12 bases map to TRBD2. J gave up 7 bases and V 6 bases, and 10 bases lay outside the gene matches. From germline, CDR1 is MDHEN and CDR2 SYDVKM. This CDR3 comprises 15 residues. CDR3 bases: TGTGCCAGCAGGACCGATCTAGCGGGGGGGCGAGAGCAGTACTTC. Translated: CASRTDLAGGREQYF.

This clonotype was counted at least ten times. The rearrangement uses TRBV6-1 and TRBJ1-5, with D maybe TRBD1 (5 bases). The CDR3 contains 14 residues. Germline V gene sequence: CDR1 MNHNS, CDR2 SASEGT. Deletions cut 1 base from V and 7 bases from J, with 11 bases between. The CDR3: CASSEGAGWQPQHF. CDR3 nucleotide sequence: TGTGCCAGCAGTGAAGGGGCAGGGTGGCAGCCCCAGCATTTT.

The chain uses TRBV12-3 or TRBV12-4 and TRBJ1-1; tentative D call: TRBD1 (6 bases). CDR3 size: 14 residues. V lost 7 bases, J lost 5 bases, and 17 bases lay in between. CDR3 loop: CASTLGGGPTEAFF. In DNA form, the CDR3 reads TGTGCCAGCACTCTAGGCGGGGGCCCGACTGAAGCTTTCTTT.

This clonotype has more than one count but fewer than ten. V gene TRBV6-2 or TRBV6-3 combines with J gene TRBJ2-2; 12 bases agree with TRBD1. Germline V gene data show CDR1 as MNHEY and CDR2 as SVGEGT. CDR3 size: 15 residues. The V gene end was trimmed by 6 bases and the J gene end by 7 bases; junction bases not matched to a gene: 6. As DNA, the CDR3 is TGTGCCAGCAGCCCCGGGACAGGGGGCGTCGGGGAGCTGTTTTTT. It encodes CASSPGTGGVGELFF.

This clonotype was recorded a few times. V usage is TRBV2 and J usage is TRBJ2-2; no definite D call. From germline, CDR1 is SNHLY and CDR2 FYNNEI. The length of the CDR3 is 13 residues. V was pared by 9 bases and J by 0 bases, with 8 bases between. CDR3 in amino acids: CASTQTNTGELFF. As DNA, the CDR3 is TGTGCCAGTACGCAAACGAACACCGGGGAGCTGTTTTTT.

V and J are TRBV3-1 and TRBJ1-2; D gene uncertain. Germline-derived CDR1 and CDR2 are LGHDT and YNNKEL (reference sequence). V lost 1 base, J lost 8 bases, and 5 bases lay in between. This CDR3 is 11 amino acids long. Here the CDR3 reads CASSQAAGYTF. The DNA for the CDR3 is TGTGCCAGCAGCCAAGCCGCCGGCTACACCTTC.